A selection of T cell receptor beta chains follows, all from one sample in a study of T cell responses to AZD1222 COVID-19 vaccine. Sequencing was performed with immunoSEQ multiplex PCR; in TCRdb, only in-frame clones are kept and a portion is missing. The sample contains over 150,000 clones, 80% to 90% of which appear only once. Specimen: peripheral blood, collected on day 0 of MenACWY control vaccination. These receptors all come from an adult in good health. The CDR3 runs from the conserved cysteine through the conserved F or W. The order of the fields is D gene, clone size, V gene, J gene, CDR3 protein, CDR3 DNA. The D gene is left open where the match is weak. Clone sizes are given selectively: once, few, many, or a class where the clone is expanded.

-	-	TRBV6-5	TRBJ1-1	CASSPGGLGTEAFF	TGTGCCAGCAGTCCCGGGGGGTTGGGCACTGAAGCTTTCTTT
TRBD2	-	TRBV5-1	TRBJ2-5	CASSLAGATQETQYF	TGCGCCAGCAGCTTAGCGGGAGCTACACAAGAGACCCAGTACTTC
-	-	TRBV6-5	TRBJ1-5	CASSRERGPNQPQHF	TGTGCCAGCAGCCGGGAGAGGGGACCCAATCAGCCCCAGCATTTT
-	-	TRBV15	TRBJ1-2	CATSREQGGYTF	TGTGCCACCAGCAGAGAGCAGGGCGGCTACACCTTC
-	-	TRBV18	TRBJ1-2	CASSLERASGYTF	TGTGCCAGCTCGCTGGAACGGGCCTCGGGCTACACCTTC
-	-	TRBV19	TRBJ2-5	CASSIGQQETQYF	TGTGCCAGTAGTATCGGACAACAAGAGACCCAGTACTTC
-	-	TRBV28	TRBJ2-5	CASSPLQETQYF	TGTGCCAGCAGTCCCCTCCAAGAGACCCAGTACTTC
TRBD2	-	TRBV11-2	TRBJ2-7	CASSPTSATYEQYF	TGTGCCAGCAGCCCGACTAGCGCCACCTACGAGCAGTACTTC
-	-	TRBV5-1	TRBJ2-1	CASTHDRPSYNEQFF	TGCGCCAGCACCCACGACAGGCCGTCCTACAATGAGCAGTTCTTC
-	-	TRBV7-9	TRBJ1-5	CASSSGEQPQHF	TGTGCCAGCAGCTCAGGGGAACAGCCCCAGCATTTT
TRBD2	once	TRBV7-9	TRBJ2-3	CASSYLGLAGGSDTQYF	TGTGCCAGCAGTTATCTCGGACTAGCGGGGGGGTCAGATACGCAGTATTTT
TRBD1	-	TRBV7-9	TRBJ1-2	CASSTDRVYGYTF	TGTGCCAGCAGCACGGACAGGGTCTATGGCTACACCTTC
TRBD1	once	TRBV9	TRBJ1-3	CASSVEGTGSLAGNTIYF	TGTGCCAGCAGCGTAGAAGGGACAGGGTCCCTAGCGGGAAACACCATATATTTT
-	-	TRBV5-1	TRBJ1-6	CASSLAAGASNSPLHF	TGCGCCAGCAGCTTGGCGGCGGGGGCAAGTAATTCACCCCTCCACTTT
-	-	TRBV5-1	TRBJ1-2	CASSLEGSGYTF	TGCGCCAGCAGCTTGGAGGGAAGTGGCTACACCTTC
-	-	TRBV30	TRBJ1-5	CAWSVVGAWRNQPQHF	TGTGCCTGGAGTGTAGTAGGGGCATGGCGAAATCAGCCCCAGCATTTT
-	-	TRBV3-1/TRBV3-2	TRBJ1-2	CASSPGTQVTGYTF	TGTGCCAGCAGCCCTGGGACACAAGTCACTGGCTACACCTTC
-	-	TRBV6-6	TRBJ1-4	CASSYWTDANEKLFF	TGTGCCAGCAGTTACTGGACTGACGCTAATGAAAAACTGTTTTTT
TRBD2	once	TRBV14	TRBJ2-2	CASSLWFGTSGDPGELFF	TGTGCCAGCAGCCTATGGTTTGGGACTAGCGGGGACCCCGGGGAGCTGTTTTTT
-	-	TRBV6-1	TRBJ1-5	CASSERGAANQPQHF	TGTGCCAGCAGTGAGAGAGGGGCCGCAAATCAGCCCCAGCATTTT
-	few	TRBV29-1	TRBJ1-2	CSGRDSYGYTF	TGCAGCGGGCGGGACTCCTATGGCTACACCTTC
-	-	TRBV5-6	TRBJ1-1	CASSLITGNTEAFF	TGTGCCAGCAGCTTGATTACGGGGAACACTGAAGCTTTCTTT